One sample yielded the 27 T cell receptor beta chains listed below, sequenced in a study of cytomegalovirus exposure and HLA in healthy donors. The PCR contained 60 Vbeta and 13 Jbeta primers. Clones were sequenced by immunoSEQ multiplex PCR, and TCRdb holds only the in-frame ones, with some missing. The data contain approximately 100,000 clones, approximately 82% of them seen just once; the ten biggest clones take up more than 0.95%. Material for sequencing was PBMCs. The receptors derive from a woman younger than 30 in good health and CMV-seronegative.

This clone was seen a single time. CDR3 protein: CASSLAEVEQYF. DNA of the CDR3: TGTGCCAGCAGCTTAGCGGAGGTCGAGCAGTACTTC. The J gene is TRBJ2-7, the V gene TRBV11-2; TRBD2 is a possible D gene (5 bases). CDR1 is SGHAT and CDR2 is FQNNGV in the germline V gene. This CDR3 comprises 12 residues. Trimming pared 1 base from V and 6 bases from J, leaving 7 bases between.

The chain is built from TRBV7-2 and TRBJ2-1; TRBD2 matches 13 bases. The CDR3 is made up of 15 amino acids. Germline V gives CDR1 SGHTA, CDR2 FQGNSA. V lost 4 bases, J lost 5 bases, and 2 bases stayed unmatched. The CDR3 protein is CASSSGLAGHNEQFF. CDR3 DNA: TGTGCCAGCAGCTCGGGACTAGCGGGACACAATGAGCAGTTCTTC. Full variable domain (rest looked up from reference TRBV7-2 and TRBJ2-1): GAGVSQSPSNKVTEKGKDVELRCDPISGHTALYWYRQSLGQGLEFLIYFQGNSAPDKSGLPSDRFSAERTGGSVSTLTIQRTQQEDSAVYLCASSSGLAGHNEQFFGPGTRLTVL.

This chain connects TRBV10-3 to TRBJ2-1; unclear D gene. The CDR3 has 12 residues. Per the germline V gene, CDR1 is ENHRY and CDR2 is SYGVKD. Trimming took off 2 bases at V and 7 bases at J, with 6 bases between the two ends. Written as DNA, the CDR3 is TGTGCCATCAGTGAGGCCCGGAATGAGCAGTTCTTC. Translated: CAISEARNEQFF.

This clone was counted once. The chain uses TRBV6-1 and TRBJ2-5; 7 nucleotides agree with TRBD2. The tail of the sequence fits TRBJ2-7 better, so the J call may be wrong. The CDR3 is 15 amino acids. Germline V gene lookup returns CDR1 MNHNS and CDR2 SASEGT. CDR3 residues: CASSEWGEGSYEQYF. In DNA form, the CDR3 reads TGTGCCAGCAGTGAGTGGGGGGAGGGGTCCTACGAGCAGTACTTC.

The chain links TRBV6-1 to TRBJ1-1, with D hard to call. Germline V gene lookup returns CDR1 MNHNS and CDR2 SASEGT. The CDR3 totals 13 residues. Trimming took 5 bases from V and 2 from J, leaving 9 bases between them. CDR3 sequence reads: CASSWEVNTEAFF. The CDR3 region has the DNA TGTGCCAGCAGTTGGGAGGTTAACACTGAAGCTTTCTTT.

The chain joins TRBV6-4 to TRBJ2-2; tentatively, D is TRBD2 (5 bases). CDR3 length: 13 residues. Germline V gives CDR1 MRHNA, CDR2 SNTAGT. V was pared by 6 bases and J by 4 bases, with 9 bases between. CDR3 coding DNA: TGTGCCAGCAGGGGTGCGGGCACCGGGGAGCTGTTTTTT. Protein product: CASRGAGTGELFF.

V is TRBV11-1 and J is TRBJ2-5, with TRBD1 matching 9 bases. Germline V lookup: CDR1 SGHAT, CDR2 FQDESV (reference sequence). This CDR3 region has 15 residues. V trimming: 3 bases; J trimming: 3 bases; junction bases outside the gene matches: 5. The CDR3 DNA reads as TGTGCCAGCAGCTTTAGGACAGGGGAGAAAGAGACCCAGTACTTC. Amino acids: CASSFRTGEKETQYF. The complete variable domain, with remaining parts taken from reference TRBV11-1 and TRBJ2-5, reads EAEVAQSPRYKITEKSQAVAFWCDPISGHATLYWYRQILGQGPELLVQFQDESVVDDSQLPKDRFSAERLKGVDSTLKIQPAELGDSAMYLCASSFRTGEKETQYFGPGTRLLVL.

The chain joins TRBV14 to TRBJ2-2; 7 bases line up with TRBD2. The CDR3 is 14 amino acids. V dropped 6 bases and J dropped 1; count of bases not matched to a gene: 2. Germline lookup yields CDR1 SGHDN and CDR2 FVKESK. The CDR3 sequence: CASRSSGNTGELFF. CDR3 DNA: TGTGCCAGCAGATCTAGCGGGAACACCGGGGAGCTGTTTTTT.

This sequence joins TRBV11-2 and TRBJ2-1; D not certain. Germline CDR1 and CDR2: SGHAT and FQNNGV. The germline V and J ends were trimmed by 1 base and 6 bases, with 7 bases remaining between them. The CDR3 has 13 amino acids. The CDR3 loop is CASSLGPGNEQFF. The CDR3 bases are TGTGCCAGCAGCTTAGGACCGGGCAATGAGCAGTTCTTC.

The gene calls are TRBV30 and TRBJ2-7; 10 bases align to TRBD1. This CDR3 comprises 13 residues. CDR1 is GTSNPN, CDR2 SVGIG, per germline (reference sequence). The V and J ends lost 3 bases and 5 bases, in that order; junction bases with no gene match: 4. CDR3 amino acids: CAWSLGTGDEQYF. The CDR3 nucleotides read TGTGCCTGGAGCCTCGGGACAGGGGACGAGCAGTACTTC.

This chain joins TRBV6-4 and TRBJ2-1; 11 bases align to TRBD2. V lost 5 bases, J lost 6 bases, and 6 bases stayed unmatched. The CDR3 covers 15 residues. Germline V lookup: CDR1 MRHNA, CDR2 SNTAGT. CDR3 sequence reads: CASSPGLADPNEQFF. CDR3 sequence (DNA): TGTGCCAGCAGTCCGGGACTAGCGGACCCCAATGAGCAGTTCTTC.

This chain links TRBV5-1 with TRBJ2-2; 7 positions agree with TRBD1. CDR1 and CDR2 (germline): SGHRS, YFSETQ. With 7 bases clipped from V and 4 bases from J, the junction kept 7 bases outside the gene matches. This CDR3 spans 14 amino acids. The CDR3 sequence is CASDEGAGTGELFF. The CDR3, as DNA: TGCGCCAGCGACGAGGGGGCTGGCACCGGGGAGCTGTTTTTT. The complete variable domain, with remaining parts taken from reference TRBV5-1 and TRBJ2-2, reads KAGVTQTPRYLIKTRGQQVTLSCSPISGHRSVSWYQQTPGQGLQFLFEYFSETQRNKGNFPGRFSGRQFSNSRSEMNVSTLELGDSALYLCASDEGAGTGELFFGEGSRLTVL.

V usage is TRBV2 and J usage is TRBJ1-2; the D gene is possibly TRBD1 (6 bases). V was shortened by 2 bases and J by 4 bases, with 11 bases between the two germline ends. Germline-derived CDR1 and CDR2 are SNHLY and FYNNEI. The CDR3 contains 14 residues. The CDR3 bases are TGTGCCAGCAGTGAAAGGGGGTCGGGCTATGGCTACACCTTC. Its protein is CASSERGSGYGYTF.

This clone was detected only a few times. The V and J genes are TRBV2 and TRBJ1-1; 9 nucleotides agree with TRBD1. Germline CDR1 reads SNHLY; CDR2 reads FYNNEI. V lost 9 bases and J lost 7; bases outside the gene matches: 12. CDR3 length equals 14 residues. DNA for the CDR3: TGTGCCAGAAACAGGGGGCCCTCGGGGAGTGAAGCTTTCTTT. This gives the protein CARNRGPSGSEAFF.

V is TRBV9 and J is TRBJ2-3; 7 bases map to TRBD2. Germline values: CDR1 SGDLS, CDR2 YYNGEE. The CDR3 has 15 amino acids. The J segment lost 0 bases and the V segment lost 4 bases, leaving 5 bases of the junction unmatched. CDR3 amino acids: CASSPRAGSTDTQYF. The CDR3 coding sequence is TGTGCCAGCAGCCCCCGAGCGGGGAGCACAGATACGCAGTATTTT.

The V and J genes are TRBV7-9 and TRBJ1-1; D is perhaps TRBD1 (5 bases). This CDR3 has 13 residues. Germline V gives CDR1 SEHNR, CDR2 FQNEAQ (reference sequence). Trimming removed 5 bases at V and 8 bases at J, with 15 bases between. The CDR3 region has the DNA TGTGCCAGCAGCGAAACGGACAAGCTGGAAGCTTTCTTT. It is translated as CASSETDKLEAFF.

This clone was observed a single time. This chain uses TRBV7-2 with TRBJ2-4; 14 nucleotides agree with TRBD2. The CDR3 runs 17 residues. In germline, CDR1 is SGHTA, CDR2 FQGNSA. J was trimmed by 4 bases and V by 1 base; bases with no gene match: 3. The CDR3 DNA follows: TGTGCCAGCAGCTTAGGGGGACTAGCGGGAGTTAAAAACATTCAGTACTTC. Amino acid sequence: CASSLGGLAGVKNIQYF.

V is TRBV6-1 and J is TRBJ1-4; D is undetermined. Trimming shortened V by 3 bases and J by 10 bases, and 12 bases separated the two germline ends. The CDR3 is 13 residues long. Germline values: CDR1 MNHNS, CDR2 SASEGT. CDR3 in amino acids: CASSDYSGGKLFF. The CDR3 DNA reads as TGTGCCAGCAGTGACTACAGCGGTGGAAAACTGTTTTTT.

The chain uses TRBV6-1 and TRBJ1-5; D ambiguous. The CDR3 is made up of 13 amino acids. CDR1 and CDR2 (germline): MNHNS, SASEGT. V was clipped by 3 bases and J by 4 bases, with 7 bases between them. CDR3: CASSESQNQPQHF. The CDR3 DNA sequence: TGTGCCAGCAGTGAGTCCCAAAATCAGCCCCAGCATTTT.

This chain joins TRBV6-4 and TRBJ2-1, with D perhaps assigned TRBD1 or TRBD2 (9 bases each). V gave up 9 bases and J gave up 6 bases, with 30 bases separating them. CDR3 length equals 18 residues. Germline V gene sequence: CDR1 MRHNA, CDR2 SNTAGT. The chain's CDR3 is CARKGTGLRTSVSNEQFF. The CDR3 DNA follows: TGTGCCAGAAAAGGGACAGGGCTTAGGACTAGCGTCTCCAATGAGCAGTTCTTC.

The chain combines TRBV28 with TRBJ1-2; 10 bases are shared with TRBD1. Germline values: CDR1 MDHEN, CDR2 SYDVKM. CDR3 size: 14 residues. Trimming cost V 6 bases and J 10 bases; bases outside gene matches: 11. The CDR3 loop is CASRLPGQGFDYTF. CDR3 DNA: TGTGCCAGCAGGCTCCCGGGACAGGGGTTTGACTACACCTTC.

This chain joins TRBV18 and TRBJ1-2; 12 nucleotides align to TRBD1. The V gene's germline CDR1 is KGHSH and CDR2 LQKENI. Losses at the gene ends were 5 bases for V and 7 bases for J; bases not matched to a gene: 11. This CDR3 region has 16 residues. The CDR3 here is CASSSPGTGGIGGYTF. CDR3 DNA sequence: TGTGCCAGCTCATCGCCAGGGACAGGGGGCATCGGTGGCTACACCTTC. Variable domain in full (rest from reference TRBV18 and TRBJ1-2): NAGVMQNPRHLVRRRGQEARLRCSPMKGHSHVYWYRQLPEEGLKFMVYLQKENIIDESGMPKERFSAEFPKEGPSILRIQQVVRGDSAAYFCASSSPGTGGIGGYTFGSGTRLTVV.

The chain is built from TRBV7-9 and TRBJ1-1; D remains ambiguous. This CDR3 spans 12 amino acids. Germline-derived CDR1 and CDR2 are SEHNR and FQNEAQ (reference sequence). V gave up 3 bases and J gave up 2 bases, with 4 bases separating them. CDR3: CASSFVNTEAFF. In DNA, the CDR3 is TGTGCCAGCAGCTTCGTCAACACTGAAGCTTTCTTT.

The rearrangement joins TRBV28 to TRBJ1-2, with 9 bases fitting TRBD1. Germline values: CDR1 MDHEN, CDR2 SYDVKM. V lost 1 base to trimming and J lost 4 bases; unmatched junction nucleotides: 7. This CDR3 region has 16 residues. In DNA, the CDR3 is TGTGCCAGCAGTTTATTAGGGACAGGGAATAGCTATGGCTACACCTTC. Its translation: CASSLLGTGNSYGYTF.

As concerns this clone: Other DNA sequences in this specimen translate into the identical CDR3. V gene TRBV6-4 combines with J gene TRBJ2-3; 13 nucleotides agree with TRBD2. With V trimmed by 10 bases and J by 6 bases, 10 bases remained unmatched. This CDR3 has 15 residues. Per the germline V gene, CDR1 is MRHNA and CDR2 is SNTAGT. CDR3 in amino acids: CATQRLAGGPDTQYF. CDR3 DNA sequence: TGTGCCACTCAGAGACTAGCGGGAGGTCCTGATACGCAGTATTTT.

CDR3 sequence reads: CASSQAEGTDTQYF. DNA of the CDR3: TGCGCCAGCAGCCAAGCCGAGGGCACAGATACGCAGTATTTT. This sequence joins TRBV4-1 and TRBJ2-3; D not certain. Germline CDR1 is MGHRA and CDR2 is YSYEKL. CDR3 length: 14 residues. V was clipped by 1 base and J by 1 base, with 6 bases between them.

The DNA of the CDR3 is TGTGCCAGCAGCTTGTCGACAGGGCGGGATACGCAGTATTTT. Translating it yields CASSLSTGRDTQYF. V and J are TRBV11-1 and TRBJ2-3, with TRBD1 identical over 7 bases. Trimming cost V 3 bases and J 6 bases; bases outside gene matches: 6. The CDR3 is 14 amino acids. The germline CDR1 and CDR2 sequences are SGHAT and FQDESV (reference sequence). Supplemented by reference TRBV11-1 and TRBJ2-3, the full variable domain reads EAEVAQSPRYKITEKSQAVAFWCDPISGHATLYWYRQILGQGPELLVQFQDESVVDDSQLPKDRFSAERLKGVDSTLKIQPAELGDSAMYLCASSLSTGRDTQYFGPGTRLTVL.